This T cell receptor (beta chain) was retrieved from a study of T cells in women clearing cervical HPV infection. Study at large: Cases: HPV16-related CIN3 or worse on histology, a couple of invasive cancers. Controls gave blood once infection was undetectable; cases at lesion identification. HLA type stays a possible confounder, typing being limited.

The repertoire was sequenced with immunoSEQ multiplex PCR; TCRdb's copy has only in-frame clones and lacks some. This listing includes tens of thousands of clones. The germline V gene has CDR1 LNHDA and CDR2 SQIVND (reference sequence). V gave up 7 bases and J gave up 6 bases; unmatched junction bases: 12. The CDR3 runs 15 residues. Note on this clone: The read ends 3 residues early relative to the CDR3; the germline J gene fills the gap.

Sequencing was performed on blood buffy coat. The chain joins TRBV19 to TRBJ1-5, with 7 bases matching TRBD1. The source is a woman aged 18 to 75 with a cervical HPV16 infection that either progressed to CIN3+ or cleared (not recorded which). The sequenced part of the CDR3 DNA is TGTGCCAGTAAACGGTTAACAGGGGAAGGTCAGCCC. Translating it yields CASKRLTGEGQP. The CDR3 in full is CASKRLTGEGQPQHF.